The next 26 T cell receptor beta chains were all read from a single sample in a study of cytomegalovirus exposure and HLA in healthy donors. Vbeta (60) and Jbeta (13) primers were used in the PCR. The protocol was immunoSEQ multiplex PCR, while the TCRdb copy is restricted to in-frame clones and leaves out a portion. The sample lists roughly 100,000 clones; under 85% were seen once. The sample taken for sequencing was PBMCs. These receptor sequences come from a man aged 40-49 years in good health and CMV-seronegative.

As regards this clone: At one boundary the junction diverges from the germline segment, which might be a read error. The chain couples TRBV7-9 to TRBJ2-5; D might be TRBD2 (5 bases). Looked up from germline, CDR1 is SEHNR and CDR2 is FQNEAQ (reference sequence). The length of the CDR3 is 16 residues. CDR3 amino acids: CSSSSNPYREQETQYF. CDR3 bases: TGTTCCAGCAGCTCTAATCCTTACCGGGAACAAGAGACCCAGTACTTC. The full variable domain, completed using reference TRBV7-9 and TRBJ2-5, is DTGVSQNPRHKITKRGQNVTFRCDPISEHNRLYWYRQTLGQGPEFLTYFQNEAQLEKSRLLSDRFSAERPKGSFSTLEIQRTEQGDSAMYLCSSSSNPYREQETQYFGPGTRLLVL.

The chain couples TRBV19 to TRBJ2-1, with TRBD2 matching 8 bases. Germline V gene data show CDR1 as LNHDA and CDR2 as SQIVND (reference sequence). This CDR3 contains 13 residues. The junction had 5 bases not matched to a gene; V was cut back by 7 bases and J by 6 bases. The CDR3 DNA reads as TGTGCCAGTAATGCGGGGGGCCCCAATGAGCAGTTCTTC. This encodes CASNAGGPNEQFF.

The V call is TRBV7-2, the J call TRBJ2-2; 8 bases line up with TRBD1. Germline loops: CDR1 SGHTA, CDR2 FQGNSA. J gave up 6 bases and V 5 bases, and 11 bases lay outside the gene matches. This CDR3 comprises 16 residues. The CDR3 nucleotides read TGTGCCAGCAGCCCCCCTGGACAGGGAAAGGCCGGGGAGCTGTTTTTT. It specifies CASSPPGQGKAGELFF.

V usage is TRBV5-8 and J usage is TRBJ2-7; maybe TRBD1 (5 bases). Deletions cut 7 bases from V and 2 bases from J, with 13 bases between. This CDR3 contains 13 residues. Germline CDR1 SGHTS, CDR2 YDEGEE. The CDR3 nucleotides are TGTGCCAGCGGTGGGGTAGGGGCCTACGAGCAGTACTTC. Translation gives CASGGVGAYEQYF.

The chain couples TRBV5-6 to TRBJ2-6, with D tentatively TRBD1 (5 bases). Germline values: CDR1 SGHDT, CDR2 YYEEEE. CDR3 size: 14 residues. V gave up 5 bases and J gave up 3 bases, with 9 bases separating them. The CDR3 here is CASRRRGGANVLTF. CDR3 in DNA: TGTGCCAGCAGGAGAAGGGGTGGGGCCAACGTCCTGACTTTC.

This clone appeared a few times. The chain has TRBV5-6 and TRBJ2-7; TRBD2 might be the D (6 bases). Trimming took 3 bases from V and 7 from J, leaving 11 bases between them. Germline V CDR1 and CDR2: SGHDT, YYEEEE. The length of the CDR3 is 12 residues. The CDR3 here is CASSSPRGEQYF. The DNA for the CDR3 is TGTGCCAGCAGCTCCCCTCGGGGGGAGCAGTACTTC.

The sample holds a few counts of this clone. The rearrangement joins TRBV6-5 to TRBJ2-2; 8 bases are shared with TRBD2. The CDR3 spans 15 residues. J was trimmed by 5 bases and V by 4 bases; bases with no gene match: 6. The germline CDR1 and CDR2 sequences are MNHEY and SVGAGI. The CDR3 DNA reads as TGTGCCAGCAGTTCCAGCGGGGGTTGGACCGGGGAGCTGTTTTTT. Protein product: CASSSSGGWTGELFF.

This clone was counted a single time. V usage is TRBV5-1 and J usage is TRBJ1-2; the D is unclear. The CDR3 has 13 residues. V was pared by 2 bases and J by 3 bases, with 8 bases between. The V gene's germline CDR1 is SGHRS and CDR2 YFSETQ. CDR3 nucleotides: TGCGCCAGCAGCTTCTACCCTGACTATGGCTACACCTTC. Amino acid sequence: CASSFYPDYGYTF.

The table lists this clone with a few counts. The V and J genes are TRBV5-1 and TRBJ1-1; no definite D call. Between the trimmed V and J ends, which lost 2 bases and 2 bases, there was a span of 13 bases. Germline lookup yields CDR1 SGHRS and CDR2 YFSETQ. CDR3 length: 15 residues. CDR3: CASSFQVAVNTEAFF. The CDR3 coding sequence is TGCGCCAGCAGCTTCCAGGTGGCCGTTAACACTGAAGCTTTCTTT.

V usage is TRBV27 and J usage is TRBJ2-1, with TRBD1 matching over 10 bases. From germline, CDR1 is MNHEY and CDR2 SMNVEV (reference sequence). The CDR3 extends over 13 amino acids. The V and J ends lost 4 bases and 6 bases, in that order; junction bases with no gene match: 0. CDR3 sequence reads: CASSWDRGNEQFF. CDR3 sequence (DNA): TGTGCCAGCAGTTGGGACAGGGGCAATGAGCAGTTCTTC.

A few counts support this clone. The rearrangement uses TRBV4-2 and TRBJ2-5; D is possibly TRBD2 (5 bases). Germline CDR1 is LGHNA and CDR2 is YNFKEQ. CDR3 size: 14 residues. Trimming stripped 0 bases from V and 2 bases from J, with 7 bases between. This chain's CDR3 is CASSQERAQETQYF. As DNA, the CDR3 is TGTGCCAGCAGCCAAGAGAGGGCTCAAGAGACCCAGTACTTC.

This chain uses TRBV5-6 with TRBJ1-4, with D perhaps TRBD1 (5 bases). V was clipped by 4 bases and J by 2 bases, with 15 bases between them. In germline, CDR1 is SGHDT, CDR2 YYEEEE. This CDR3 region has 16 residues. The CDR3 region has the DNA TGTGCCAGCAGCCCCCCTCCAGGGTTGACTAATGAAAAACTGTTTTTT. This encodes CASSPPPGLTNEKLFF.

The rearrangement uses TRBV10-3 and TRBJ1-5; TRBD1 might be the D (5 bases). V was clipped by 3 bases and J by 1 base, with 7 bases between them. The CDR3 has 14 residues. Germline V gene lookup returns CDR1 ENHRY and CDR2 SYGVKD. CDR3 sequence: CAISDGGSNQPQHF. CDR3 DNA sequence: TGTGCCATCAGTGATGGGGGGAGCAATCAGCCCCAGCATTTT.

This clone has just a few counts. The rearrangement uses TRBV9 and TRBJ2-3; D possibly corresponds to TRBD1 (5 bases). Trimming removed 0 bases at V and 3 bases at J, with 17 bases between. Per germline, CDR1 SGDLS and CDR2 YYNGEE. The CDR3 runs 17 residues. The CDR3 here is CASSVEEWGLGTDTQYF. The DNA for the CDR3 is TGTGCCAGCAGCGTAGAAGAGTGGGGCCTTGGGACAGATACGCAGTATTTT.

The chain employs TRBV4-3 and TRBJ1-5, with 8 bases identical to TRBD1. V lost 4 bases, J lost 5 bases, and 7 bases stayed unmatched. Looked up from germline, CDR1 is LGHNA and CDR2 is YSLEER. The CDR3 extends over 15 amino acids. The CDR3 here is CASSPDRGVYQPQHF. CDR3 nucleotides: TGCGCCAGCAGCCCCGACAGGGGAGTGTATCAGCCCCAGCATTTT.

This clone has a single count. Here the CDR3 reads CATSRDRREAYEQYF. The CDR3 DNA reads as TGTGCCACCAGCAGAGATCGGCGGGAGGCCTACGAGCAGTACTTC. The chain employs TRBV15 and TRBJ2-5; TRBD2 aligns across 8 bases. The J call may be wrong; the DNA end is better matched by TRBJ2-7. This CDR3 spans 15 amino acids. CDR1 LNHNV and CDR2 YYDKDF come from the germline V gene (reference sequence).

The chain uses TRBV6-5 and TRBJ1-1; the match to TRBD1 covers 7 bases. The germline CDR1 and CDR2 sequences are MNHEY and SVGAGI. Trimming at V came to 4 bases and at J to 6 bases, leaving 11 bases not matched to a gene. The CDR3 is made up of 15 amino acids. The CDR3 bases are TGTGCCAGCAGTTCCGACAGGGCGCCCAGCCCTGAAGCTTTCTTT. This encodes CASSSDRAPSPEAFF.

In DNA, the CDR3 is TGTGCCAGCAAAAGAACAGGAACTGCTAACTATGGCTACACCTTC. Encoded protein: CASKRTGTANYGYTF. The rearrangement links TRBV6-5 to TRBJ1-2; maybe TRBD1 (5 bases). CDR3 size: 15 residues. The ends were cut back, 7 bases at V and 0 bases at J, with 15 bases in the middle. Looked up from germline, CDR1 is MNHEY and CDR2 is SVGAGI.

The chain uses TRBV6-5 and TRBJ2-2; 10 bases are a match to TRBD2. CDR1 is MNHEY, CDR2 SVGAGI, per germline. The V gene end was trimmed by 6 bases and the J gene end by 8 bases; junction bases not matched to a gene: 9. This CDR3 has 15 residues. For the CDR3, the DNA is TGTGCCAGCAGACCCAGCGGGAGGGGTTTAGGGGAGCTGTTTTTT. Protein sequence: CASRPSGRGLGELFF.

The table lists this clone with a few counts. This rearrangement joins TRBV6-5 to TRBJ2-7; 9 bases fit TRBD1. V lost 0 bases and J lost 3; bases outside the gene matches: 6. Germline CDR1 reads MNHEY; CDR2 reads SVGAGI. CDR3 length equals 16 residues. The CDR3 here is CASSYSPGQGYYEQYF. Here the CDR3 DNA reads TGTGCCAGCAGTTACTCCCCAGGACAGGGGTACTACGAGCAGTACTTC.

The chain has TRBV15 and TRBJ2-3; 10 bases agree with TRBD2. This CDR3 has 16 amino acids. V was pared by 4 bases and J by 1 base, with 5 bases of the junction left unmatched. Germline values: CDR1 LNHNV, CDR2 YYDKDF (reference sequence). The CDR3 sequence is CATSTRTSGGTDTQYF. CDR3 bases: TGTGCCACCAGCACCAGGACTAGCGGAGGCACAGATACGCAGTATTTT.

This chain uses TRBV28 with TRBJ2-1; 12 nucleotides agree with TRBD1. Germline CDR1 and CDR2: MDHEN and SYDVKM. The trim removed 5 bases at V and 7 bases at J, leaving 6 bases unmatched. The CDR3 loop spans 15 amino acids. The CDR3 DNA follows: TGTGCCAGCAGTGAAGGGACAGGGGGCCTAAATGAGCAGTTCTTC. Translating gives CASSEGTGGLNEQFF.

The chain joins TRBV7-2 to TRBJ2-5, with a possible D match to TRBD2 (6 bases). V lost 5 bases to trimming and J lost 5 bases, with 18 bases between them. Germline CDR1 is SGHTA and CDR2 is FQGNSA. The CDR3 length is 15 residues. CDR3 bases: TGTGCCAGCAGCCCCACGGGGCGGGACCGGGAGACCCAGTACTTC. Residues: CASSPTGRDRETQYF. The full variable domain, its missing parts supplied by reference TRBV7-2 and TRBJ2-5, is GAGVSQSPSNKVTEKGKDVELRCDPISGHTALYWYRQSLGQGLEFLIYFQGNSAPDKSGLPSDRFSAERTGGSVSTLTIQRTQQEDSAVYLCASSPTGRDRETQYFGPGTRLLVL.

This sequence joins TRBV27 and TRBJ1-1; D is unclear. V was clipped by 6 bases and J by 6 bases, with 17 bases between them. The length of the CDR3 is 14 residues. The germline gives CDR1 MNHEY, CDR2 SMNVEV (reference sequence). The CDR3 loop reads CASRTLASAAEAFF. As DNA, the CDR3 is TGTGCCAGCAGAACCCTAGCCTCGGCGGCTGAAGCTTTCTTT.

This chain connects TRBV11-2 to TRBJ2-1; 9 nucleotides line up with TRBD1. V lost 7 bases, J lost 6 bases, and 13 bases stayed unmatched. The CDR3 totals 16 residues. Looked up from germline, CDR1 is SGHAT and CDR2 is FQNNGV. The CDR3 is CASTSRDRVPGNEQFF. The CDR3, as DNA: TGTGCCAGCACCTCGCGGGACAGGGTTCCAGGCAATGAGCAGTTCTTC.

V gene TRBV11-2 combines with J gene TRBJ2-1, with 9 bases aligning to TRBD2. CDR1 is SGHAT and CDR2 is FQNNGV in the germline V gene. The CDR3 extends over 16 amino acids. Trimming took 1 base from V and 9 from J; bases not matched to a gene: 10. The CDR3 loop reads CASSLAVAGGLGEQFF. In DNA form, the CDR3 reads TGTGCCAGCAGCTTAGCGGTTGCGGGGGGGCTGGGTGAGCAGTTCTTC. The whole variable domain, remainder taken from reference TRBV11-2 and TRBJ2-1, is EAGVAQSPRYKIIEKRQSVAFWCNPISGHATLYWYQQILGQGPKLLIQFQNNGVVDDSQLPKDRFSAERLKGVDSTLKIQPAKLEDSAVYLCASSLAVAGGLGEQFFGPGTRLTVL.